These 24 T cell receptor beta chains share one sample of origin, sequenced in a study of T cells after yellow fever vaccination. TCRdb recomputed calls from the 5' RACE reads with MiXCR, one row per CDR3 protein. Of hundreds of thousands of distinct CDR3 sequences listed, about an eighth are singletons. The specimen comprised CD4+ T cells sorted from PBMCs, sampled 15 days after the yellow fever booster vaccination. The receptors originated from a man aged 18 to 35 who received the YFV17D yellow fever vaccine.

The chain links TRBV5-1 to TRBJ2-2, with TRBD2 matching over 8 bases. The CDR3 extends over 15 amino acids. Germline V gives CDR1 SGHRS, CDR2 YFSETQ. V shed 4 bases, J shed 3 bases, and the junction held 5 bases outside the gene matches. CDR3 amino acids: CASSEAGGHTGELFF. The CDR3 coding sequence is TGCGCCAGCAGCGAGGCGGGGGGACACACCGGGGAGCTGTTTTTT.

This rearrangement joins TRBV5-4 to TRBJ2-3; 12 bases align to TRBD2. V shed 1 base and J 6 bases; nucleotides not matched to a gene: 3. CDR1 SGHNT and CDR2 YYREEE come from the germline V gene (reference sequence). This CDR3 has 15 amino acids. This chain's CDR3 is CASSLKTSGGDTQYF. CDR3 coding DNA: TGTGCCAGCAGCTTGAAGACTAGCGGGGGTGATACGCAGTATTTT.

There are a few counts of this clonotype. In DNA form, the CDR3 reads TGTGCCACCAGTGACCCCTCAGCGAGCTCCTACAATGAGCAGTTCTTC. It is translated as CATSDPSASSYNEQFF. The rearrangement joins TRBV24-1 to TRBJ2-1; D is unresolved. Trimming shortened V by 4 bases and J by 0 bases, and 12 bases separated the two germline ends. Germline V gene lookup returns CDR1 KGHDR and CDR2 SFDVKD. CDR3 size: 16 residues.

Ten or more counts support this clonotype. CDR3 loop: CASGKDRANTEAFF. CDR3 coding DNA: TGTGCCAGCGGGAAGGACAGGGCGAACACTGAAGCTTTCTTT. J is TRBJ1-1 and V is TRBV7-9; 8 bases are shared with TRBD1. The CDR3 has 14 residues. V was clipped by 8 bases and J by 1 base; unmatched bases: 6. Germline V lookup: CDR1 SEHNR, CDR2 FQNEAQ (reference sequence).

The DNA for the CDR3 is TGTGCCAGCTCACTCCGGGGACTAGCGGACAATGAGCAGTTCTTC. This sequence encodes CASSLRGLADNEQFF. J is TRBJ2-1 and V is TRBV18; 11 positions agree with TRBD2. V lost 4 bases, J lost 5 bases, and 4 bases stayed unmatched. The germline V gene encodes CDR1 KGHSH and CDR2 LQKENI. CDR3 length: 15 amino acids.

This clonotype was detected ten times or more. The V call is TRBV10-3, the J call TRBJ2-7, with 12 bases fitting TRBD2. The length of the CDR3 is 14 residues. Germline CDR1 is ENHRY and CDR2 is SYGVKD. Trimming at V came to 6 bases and at J to 7 bases, leaving 7 bases not matched to a gene. The CDR3 bases are TGTGCCATCAGCGGCCTAGCGGGGGGGCAGGAGCAGTACTTC. Translation gives CAISGLAGGQEQYF.

This chain uses TRBV27 with TRBJ2-5, with TRBD1 matching over 8 bases. This CDR3 contains 15 residues. The germline V gene has CDR1 MNHEY and CDR2 SMNVEV (reference sequence). J was trimmed by 2 bases and V by 2 bases; bases with no gene match: 4. The CDR3 is CASSLKTGDQETQYF. The CDR3 DNA follows: TGTGCCAGCAGTTTAAAGACAGGGGATCAAGAGACCCAGTACTTC.

This clonotype was observed a handful of times. This chain connects TRBV7-2 to TRBJ2-2; D may be TRBD2 (6 bases). V lost 4 bases and J 6 bases, leaving 15 bases between the germline ends. This CDR3 spans 15 amino acids. The germline gives CDR1 SGHTA, CDR2 FQGNSA. The CDR3 here is CASSSVAGSAGELFF. The DNA of the CDR3 is TGTGCCAGCAGCTCGGTCGCGGGGTCGGCCGGGGAGCTGTTTTTT.

This clonotype has more than one count but fewer than ten. The chain joins TRBV23-1 to TRBJ2-5; D is undetermined. TRBV23-1 is an ORF for which the function is uncertain. This CDR3 is 14 amino acids long. Trimming shortened V by 3 bases and J by 5 bases, and 13 bases separated the two germline ends. This chain's CDR3 is CASSQAHGYETQYF. The CDR3 DNA reads as TGCGCCAGCAGTCAGGCCCATGGGTATGAGACCCAGTACTTC.

This clonotype was seen ten or more times. The chain uses TRBV5-1 and TRBJ1-2; 8 nucleotides align to TRBD1. CDR1 and CDR2 from the germline V gene are SGHRS and YFSETQ. V trimming: 1 base; J trimming: 3 bases; junction bases outside the gene matches: 2. The CDR3 has 14 residues. CDR3 in DNA: TGCGCCAGCAGCTTGCGGGGACAGGACTATGGCTACACCTTC. It codes for CASSLRGQDYGYTF.

In this sample, this clonotype turned up a few times. This rearrangement joins TRBV7-8 to TRBJ2-1, with TRBD2 matching 7 bases. The length of the CDR3 is 14 residues. CDR1 SGHVS and CDR2 FQNEAQ come from the germline V gene. With 0 bases clipped from V and 6 bases from J, the junction kept 2 bases outside the gene matches. The CDR3 region is CASSLAGGFNEQFF. In DNA form, the CDR3 reads TGTGCCAGCAGCTTAGCGGGGGGGTTCAATGAGCAGTTCTTC.

This clonotype was seen many times. V is TRBV5-1 and J is TRBJ2-1, with 10 bases fitting TRBD1. This CDR3 contains 15 residues. V trimming: 4 bases; J trimming: 4 bases; junction bases outside the gene matches: 5. Germline V gives CDR1 SGHRS, CDR2 YFSETQ. The CDR3 region is CASSIPGQGYNEQFF. CDR3 DNA: TGCGCCAGCAGCATCCCGGGACAGGGGTACAATGAGCAGTTCTTC.

The chain employs TRBV6-2 or TRBV6-3 and TRBJ2-2; TRBD1 matches 7 bases. The J segment lost 7 bases and the V segment lost 7 bases, leaving 6 bases of the junction unmatched. The CDR3 sequence is 13 residues long. Germline-derived CDR1 and CDR2 are MNHEY and SVGEGT. The CDR3 nucleotides read TGTGCCAGCAATCTCAGGGGGAGCGGGGAGCTGTTTTTT. Translated, it gives CASNLRGSGELFF.

At least ten counts were recorded for this clonotype. The rearrangement links TRBV5-1 to TRBJ2-1; 11 bases map to TRBD1. Germline assignment: CDR1 SGHRS and CDR2 YFSETQ. V shed 4 bases and J 5 bases; nucleotides not matched to a gene: 8. The CDR3 has 16 residues. CDR3 DNA: TGCGCCAGCAGCACGTCATCGGGACAGGGGGACAATGAGCAGTTCTTC. This codes for CASSTSSGQGDNEQFF.

At least ten counts were recorded for this clonotype. One junction end disagrees with the germline gene, perhaps due to a read error. The rearrangement joins TRBV18 to TRBJ1-1; D perhaps matches TRBD1 (6 bases). CDR1 and CDR2 from the germline V gene are KGHSH and LQKENI. The CDR3 is 13 amino acids. CDR3 loop: CASSPGQNTEAFF. As DNA, the CDR3 is TGCGCCAGCAGCCCGGGACAGAACACTGAAGCTTTCTTT.

This clonotype has only a few counts. V usage is TRBV24-1 and J usage is TRBJ1-2; 12 positions match TRBD1. The length of the CDR3 is 14 residues. CDR1 and CDR2 from the germline V gene are KGHDR and SFDVKD. DNA of the CDR3: TGTGCTTGTACCGGGACAGGGGGCAACTATGGCTACACCTTC. Encoded protein: CACTGTGGNYGYTF.

This clonotype was picked up many times. The chain has TRBV7-2 and TRBJ2-5; D not resolved. CDR1 and CDR2 (germline): SGHTA, FQGNSA. The CDR3 is 14 residues long. The V gene lost 5 bases and the J gene lost 2 bases, with 12 bases spanning the gap. In DNA, the CDR3 is TGTGCCAGCAGCCCGAGGAACGGTCAAGAGACCCAGTACTTC. This encodes CASSPRNGQETQYF.

This clonotype was observed a few times. J is TRBJ2-1 and V is TRBV6-6; D ambiguous. The V and J ends lost 6 bases and 2 bases respectively, with 14 bases between them. Germline assignment: CDR1 MNHNY and CDR2 SVGAGI (reference sequence). The CDR3 covers 15 residues. The CDR3 DNA is TGTGCCAGCAGCCACGGCAAACCAGCCTACAATGAGCAGTTCTTC. Protein product: CASSHGKPAYNEQFF.

J is TRBJ1-6 and V is TRBV18, with 7 bases identical to TRBD1. V dropped 2 bases and J dropped 7; count of bases not matched to a gene: 2. Germline V gene lookup returns CDR1 KGHSH and CDR2 LQKENI. The CDR3 is 14 amino acids. CDR3 DNA: TGTGCCAGCTCACCAGGGGGACAGAATTCACCCCTCCACTTT. Translated: CASSPGGQNSPLHF.

The chain uses TRBV7-2 and TRBJ2-3, with 11 bases identical to TRBD2. This CDR3 contains 15 residues. Germline CDR1 reads SGHTA; CDR2 reads FQGNSA. Losses at the gene ends were 7 bases for V and 2 bases for J; bases not matched to a gene: 5. CDR3 loop: CASTNSGGATDTQYF. The CDR3 bases are TGTGCCAGCACCAATAGCGGGGGGGCCACAGATACGCAGTATTTT. Using reference TRBV7-2 and TRBJ2-3 for the parts outside the CDR3, the full variable domain is GAGVSQSPSNKVTEKGKDVELRCDPISGHTALYWYRQSLGQGLEFLIYFQGNSAPDKSGLPSDRFSAERTGGSVSTLTIQRTQQEDSAVYLCASTNSGGATDTQYFGPGTRLTVL.

In this sample, this clonotype turned up a few times. This chain uses TRBV28 with TRBJ2-7; the D gene is possibly TRBD1 (6 bases). Trimming removed 1 base at V and 6 bases at J, with 10 bases between. Looked up from germline, CDR1 is MDHEN and CDR2 is SYDVKM. This CDR3 has 13 residues. The CDR3 loop is CASSLYAGAEQYF. The CDR3 bases are TGTGCCAGCAGTTTATACGCAGGGGCCGAGCAGTACTTC.

The V call is TRBV9, the J call TRBJ2-1; TRBD1 agrees at 7 bases. Germline-derived CDR1 and CDR2 are SGDLS and YYNGEE. The CDR3 is 14 residues long. J gave up 3 bases and V 3 bases, and 3 bases lay outside the gene matches. The CDR3 DNA is TGTGCCAGCAGCGGAGACAGGGTCTACAATGAGCAGTTCTTC. Encoded protein: CASSGDRVYNEQFF.

This clonotype came up a few times. The rearrangement uses TRBV20-1 and TRBJ2-5, with D tentatively TRBD1 or TRBD2 (5 bases each). The CDR3 length is 13 residues. Trimming stripped 3 bases from V and 4 bases from J, with 12 bases between. Germline lookup yields CDR1 DFQATT and CDR2 SNEGSKA (reference sequence). The CDR3 DNA is TGCAGTGCTAGGGGTCAGGGAGTAGAGACCCAGTACTTC. It is translated as CSARGQGVETQYF.

CDR3 sequence reads: CASSYWGGLQETQYF. The CDR3 coding sequence is TGTGCCAGCAGCTACTGGGGGGGCCTCCAAGAGACCCAGTACTTC. The gene calls are TRBV7-6 and TRBJ2-5; tentatively, D is TRBD2 (7 bases). This CDR3 has 15 amino acids. Trimming cost V 4 bases and J 1 base, with 13 bases left between them. Germline-derived CDR1 and CDR2 are SGHVS and FNYEAQ.